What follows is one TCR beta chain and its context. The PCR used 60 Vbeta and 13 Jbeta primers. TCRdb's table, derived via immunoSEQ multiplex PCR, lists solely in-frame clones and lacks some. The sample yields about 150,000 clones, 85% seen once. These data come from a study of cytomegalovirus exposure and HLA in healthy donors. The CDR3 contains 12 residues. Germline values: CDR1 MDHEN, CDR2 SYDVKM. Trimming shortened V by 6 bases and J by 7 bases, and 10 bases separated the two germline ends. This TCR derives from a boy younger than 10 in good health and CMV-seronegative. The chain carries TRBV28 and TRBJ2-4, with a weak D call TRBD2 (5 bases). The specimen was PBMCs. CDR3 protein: CASRGGVNIQYF. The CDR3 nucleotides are TGTGCCAGCAGAGGAGGAGTCAACATTCAGTACTTC. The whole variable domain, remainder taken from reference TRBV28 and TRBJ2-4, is DVKVTQSSRYLVKRTGEKVFLECVQDMDHENMFWYRQDPGLGLRLIYFSYDVKMKEKGDIPEGYSVSREKKERFSLILESASTNQTSMYLCASRGGVNIQYFGAGTRLSVL.